Sequencing of this T cell receptor beta chain was carried out in a study of human T cells and chemical hapten exposure. Study as a whole: Sensitization employed 2% DPC on about 2 cm by about 2 cm of upper inner arm skin.

This clonotype was observed a handful of times. Time point meaning: patch test 1, 2 weeks after DPC sensitization. Treatment indicated: therapeutic diphenylcyclopropenone sensitization with weekly scalp DPC. Alopecia patients, 18 to 70 years old and DPC-suitable, served as donors. The library labeled individual cDNA molecules by adding unique molecular identifiers to them. TCRdb re-called the RACE reads with MiXCR, one entry per CDR3 protein. Seen here are just under 350,000 distinct CDR3 sequences, roughly 6.9% observed once, and the top ten hold 8.4%. The CDR3 runs 15 residues. From germline, CDR1 is MNHEY and CDR2 SMNVEV (reference sequence). V lost 2 bases to trimming and J lost 0 bases, with 8 bases between them.

Sequencing used whole blood, obtained in connection with sensitization to the hapten diphenylcyclopropenone (DPC). V gene TRBV27 combines with J gene TRBJ1-5; D is unresolved. This TCR came from a woman between 18 and 29 years old with alopecia areata. Some clones in this sample may be carry-over from other donors' samples. Written as DNA, the CDR3 is TGTGCCAGCAGTTTAAACTTTTATAGCAATCAGCCCCAGCATTTT. Protein sequence: CASSLNFYSNQPQHF.